This paragraph reports one T cell receptor beta chain. Germline V gene sequence: CDR1 DFQATT, CDR2 SNEGSKA (reference sequence). Trimming pared 6 bases from V and 4 bases from J, leaving 18 bases between. This CDR3 has 14 amino acids. This entry is derived from a study of response to subunit inactivated influenza vaccine. TCRdb re-called the RT-PCR reads through MiXCR, storing one row per CDR3 protein. The top ten hold under 15% of the sample, which has about 520,000 distinct CDR3 sequences, 6.5% to 8% seen once. The sample consisted of PBMCs from blood, taken around 25 months after vaccination. This chain uses TRBV20-1 with TRBJ1-1; possibly TRBD1 for D (5 bases). The receptor's source is a man between 50 and 70 years old who received an inactivated influenza vaccine. CDR3 loop: CSADPGRRPTEAFF. CDR3 nucleotide sequence: TGCAGTGCCGATCCGGGACGGAGACCCACTGAAGCTTTCTTT.